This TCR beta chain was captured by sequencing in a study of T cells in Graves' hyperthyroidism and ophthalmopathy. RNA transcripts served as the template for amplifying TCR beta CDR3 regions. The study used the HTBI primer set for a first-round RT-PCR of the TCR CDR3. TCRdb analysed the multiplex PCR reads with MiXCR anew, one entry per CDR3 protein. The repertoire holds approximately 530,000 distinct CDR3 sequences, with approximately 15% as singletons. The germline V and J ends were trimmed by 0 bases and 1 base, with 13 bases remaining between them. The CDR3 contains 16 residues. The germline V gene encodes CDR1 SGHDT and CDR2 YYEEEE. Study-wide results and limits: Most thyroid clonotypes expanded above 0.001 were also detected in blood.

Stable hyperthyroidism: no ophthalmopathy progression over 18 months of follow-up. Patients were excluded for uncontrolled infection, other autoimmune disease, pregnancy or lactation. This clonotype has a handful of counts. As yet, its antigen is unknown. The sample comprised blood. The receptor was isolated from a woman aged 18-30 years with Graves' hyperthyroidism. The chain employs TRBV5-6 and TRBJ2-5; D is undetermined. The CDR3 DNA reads TGTGCCAGCAGCTTGGGATCTCGCGCGATCCAAGAGACCCAGTACTTC. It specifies CASSLGSRAIQETQYF.